The 27 T cell receptor beta chains reported below all come from one sample, sequenced in a study of blood T cell repertoires in COVID-19 (dated by TCRdb to about 2020). Receptor amplification or capture employed the immunoSEQ multiplex PCR assay. Imported from immuneACCESS, the table was reduced by TCRdb to in-frame sequences with V and J called. These copies leave out some clones; in studies compared against another copy, an unresolved V gene accounts for under half, and the cause of the remainder is not known. Within this sample are some 94,000 clones, with 70% to 85% of them counted one time only. Of the sample, 20% to 25% falls within the top ten clones. The sequencing sample was made of peripheral blood. The origin of the receptors is a woman in her fifties or sixties in a cohort sampled during active or convalescent COVID-19.

The chain has TRBV24-1 and TRBJ1-1; 7 positions agree with TRBD1. The CDR3 length is 15 residues. The germline CDR1 and CDR2 sequences are KGHDR and SFDVKD. Trimming at V came to 4 bases and at J to 0 bases, leaving 4 bases not matched to a gene. DNA for the CDR3: TGTGCCACCAGTGAGGGACAGCCTTTGAACACTGAAGCTTTCTTT. Encoded protein: CATSEGQPLNTEAFF.

The rearrangement links TRBV5-1 to TRBJ2-7; 10 bases match TRBD1. The CDR3 runs 15 residues. CDR1 SGHRS and CDR2 YFSETQ come from the germline V gene. V gave up 5 bases and J gave up 0 bases; unmatched junction bases: 5. CDR3 amino acids: CASRAGTGVSYEQYF. CDR3 DNA sequence: TGCGCCAGCAGGGCCGGGACAGGGGTCTCCTACGAGCAGTACTTC.

The V call is TRBV28, the J call TRBJ1-6; 9 nucleotides agree with TRBD1. Germline lookup yields CDR1 MDHEN and CDR2 SYDVKM. The CDR3 runs to 15 residues. Trimming at V came to 4 bases and at J to 9 bases, leaving 7 bases not matched to a gene. The chain's CDR3 is CASSSHRGQGSPLHF. In DNA, the CDR3 is TGTGCCAGCAGTTCCCACAGGGGGCAAGGTTCACCCCTCCACTTT.

The rearrangement joins TRBV5-8 to TRBJ1-3; D may be TRBD1 (5 bases). From germline, CDR1 is SGHTS and CDR2 YDEGEE. V lost 5 bases and J 4 bases, leaving 13 bases between the germline ends. This CDR3 region has 14 residues. This CDR3 reads CASRRTGTGNTIYF. The CDR3 DNA sequence: TGTGCCAGCAGACGCACAGGTACAGGAAACACCATATATTTT.

The chain employs TRBV7-3 and TRBJ2-3, with D unresolved. This CDR3 is built from 12 residues. Looked up from germline, CDR1 is SGHTA and CDR2 is FQGTGA. V was cut by 5 bases and J by 1 base, with 4 bases left in between. In DNA, the CDR3 is TGTGCCAGCAGCAGCGGCACAGATACGCAGTATTTT. Amino acids: CASSSGTDTQYF. The whole variable domain, remainder taken from reference TRBV7-3 and TRBJ2-3, is GAGVSQTPSNKVTEKGKYVELRCDPISGHTALYWYRQSLGQGPEFLIYFQGTGAADDSGLPNDRFFAVRPEGSVSTLKIQRTERGDSAVYLCASSSGTDTQYFGPGTRLTVL.

This clone was detected a few times. This chain joins TRBV7-9 and TRBJ1-6; the match to TRBD1 covers 8 bases. This CDR3 has 17 residues. Germline values: CDR1 SEHNR, CDR2 FQNEAQ (reference sequence). Unmatched junction bases numbered 12, after V lost 4 bases and J lost 7 bases. CDR3 in DNA: TGTGCCAGCAGCTCCACGCAGGGGGCATCGGGGAATTCACCCCTCCACTTT. This sequence encodes CASSSTQGASGNSPLHF.

In this sample, this clone turned up a few times. J is TRBJ2-5 and V is TRBV7-9; D is possibly TRBD1 (6 bases). The V and J ends lost 6 bases and 4 bases respectively, with 15 bases between them. Germline V lookup: CDR1 SEHNR, CDR2 FQNEAQ (reference sequence). The CDR3 covers 14 residues. This chain's CDR3 is CASSSGAGRETQYF. In DNA form, the CDR3 reads TGTGCCAGCAGTTCAGGGGCAGGGAGAGAGACCCAGTACTTC.

The rearrangement links TRBV3-1 (or the pseudogene TRBV3-2) to TRBJ2-7, with D tentatively TRBD2 (5 bases). The CDR3 consists of 12 residues. The germline gives CDR1 LGHDT, CDR2 YNNKEL (reference sequence). Trimming left V 4 bases short and J 7 bases short, with 11 bases between. The CDR3 here is CASSLTTGEQYF. The CDR3 DNA reads TGTGCCAGCAGCCTTACCACGGGGGAGCAGTACTTC.

The chain links TRBV18 to TRBJ2-5; tentative D call: TRBD1 (7 bases). V lost 8 bases and J 4 bases, leaving 17 bases between the germline ends. CDR1 is KGHSH, CDR2 LQKENI, per germline. This CDR3 has 14 residues. The chain's CDR3 is CASVNPGGGETQYF. CDR3 bases: TGTGCCAGCGTCAACCCAGGGGGAGGAGAGACCCAGTACTTC.

This clone was recorded once. V gene TRBV11-3 combines with J gene TRBJ2-3; the match to TRBD2 covers 15 bases. This CDR3 region has 16 residues. In germline, CDR1 is SGHNT, CDR2 YENEEA. Germline trimming cut 5 bases from V and 5 bases from J; bases unmatched to any gene: 5. The CDR3 bases are TGTGCCAGCAGCCCCGGGACTAGCGGGGGGCTAGATACGCAGTATTTT. Its protein product is CASSPGTSGGLDTQYF.

This clone appeared a few times. The V call is TRBV6-1, the J call TRBJ2-2; 11 bases map to TRBD1. Germline loops: CDR1 MNHNS, CDR2 SASEGT. V lost 5 bases, J lost 4 bases, and 9 bases stayed unmatched. CDR3 size: 17 residues. Here the CDR3 DNA reads TGTGCCAGCAGTAAAGGACAGGGGGCGACGAGCACCGGGGAGCTGTTTTTT. As protein: CASSKGQGATSTGELFF.

The chain has TRBV7-8 and TRBJ2-7; a possible D gene is TRBD2 (6 bases). The CDR3 extends over 11 amino acids. CDR1 is SGHVS, CDR2 FQNEAQ, per germline. With 5 bases removed from V and 10 bases from J, the gap between germline ends came to 12 bases. Here the CDR3 DNA reads TGTGCCAGCAGCCCGAGGGAGGAACAGTACTTC. Amino acid sequence: CASSPREEQYF.

The genes are TRBV6-5 and TRBJ1-4; 7 bases agree with TRBD1. Germline trimming cut 4 bases from V and 1 base from J; bases unmatched to any gene: 6. This CDR3 has 16 amino acids. Germline-derived CDR1 and CDR2 are MNHEY and SVGAGI. CDR3 protein: CASSSDRVETNEKLFF. Written as DNA, the CDR3 is TGTGCCAGCAGTTCAGACAGGGTGGAAACTAATGAAAAACTGTTTTTT.

The chain carries TRBV11-2 and TRBJ2-5; 8 bases agree with TRBD2. The CDR3 extends over 14 amino acids. V shed 3 bases, J shed 3 bases, and the junction held 3 bases outside the gene matches. Germline lookup yields CDR1 SGHAT and CDR2 FQNNGV. The CDR3 nucleotides read TGTGCCAGCAGCTTGCGGGGGGTGGAAGAGACCCAGTACTTC. It encodes CASSLRGVEETQYF.

CDR3 in amino acids: CASSPSTGNEQYF. CDR3 nucleotides: TGTGCCAGCTCACCATCGACAGGGAACGAGCAGTACTTC. The chain employs TRBV18 and TRBJ2-7, with 7 positions matching TRBD1. The CDR3 has 13 amino acids. V dropped 2 bases and J dropped 5; count of bases not matched to a gene: 3. Germline V gives CDR1 KGHSH, CDR2 LQKENI.

The genes are TRBV5-1 and TRBJ2-3, with TRBD1 identical over 9 bases. This CDR3 contains 18 residues. Germline loops: CDR1 SGHRS, CDR2 YFSETQ. Trimming took 0 bases from V and 3 from J; bases not matched to a gene: 11. The DNA for the CDR3 is TGCGCCAGCAGCTTGGCCGGGACAGGGATCTTGATGACAGATACGCAGTATTTT. Its protein is CASSLAGTGILMTDTQYF.

The rearrangement uses TRBV5-1 and TRBJ1-1; the match to TRBD1 covers 8 bases. The V gene's germline CDR1 is SGHRS and CDR2 YFSETQ. V dropped 1 base and J dropped 7; count of bases not matched to a gene: 9. The CDR3 extends over 15 amino acids. CDR3 sequence reads: CASSLSDRASGEAFF. The CDR3, as DNA: TGCGCCAGCAGCTTGTCGGACAGGGCAAGCGGTGAAGCTTTCTTT. Drawing the rest from reference TRBV5-1 and TRBJ1-1, the complete variable domain is KAGVTQTPRYLIKTRGQQVTLSCSPISGHRSVSWYQQTPGQGLQFLFEYFSETQRNKGNFPGRFSGRQFSNSRSEMNVSTLELGDSALYLCASSLSDRASGEAFFGQGTRLTVV.

The chain employs TRBV6-6 and TRBJ1-1; D is perhaps TRBD1 (6 bases). V lost 2 bases and J lost 0, with 10 bases in between. The CDR3 is 15 amino acids. The germline gives CDR1 MNHNY, CDR2 SVGAGI (reference sequence). CDR3 sequence (DNA): TGTGCCAGCAGTTACCCAGGGGACATGAACACTGAAGCTTTCTTT. Its protein product is CASSYPGDMNTEAFF.

The rearrangement links TRBV7-3 to TRBJ1-5; no reliable D call. Between the trimmed V and J ends, which lost 1 base and 9 bases, there was a span of 13 bases. This CDR3 region has 14 residues. Germline V gene data show CDR1 as SGHTA and CDR2 as FQGTGA. The CDR3 coding sequence is TGTGCCAGCAGCTTAAACCAGGTTGTGAGGCCCCAGCATTTT. This gives the protein CASSLNQVVRPQHF. Combining the CDR3 with reference TRBV7-3 and TRBJ1-5 gives the whole variable domain GAGVSQTPSNKVTEKGKYVELRCDPISGHTALYWYRQSLGQGPEFLIYFQGTGAADDSGLPNDRFFAVRPEGSVSTLKIQRTERGDSAVYLCASSLNQVVRPQHFGDGTRLSIL.

This chain uses TRBV30 with TRBJ2-7; D might be TRBD2 (5 bases). The CDR3 is 11 residues long. V was cut by 1 base and J by 4 bases, with 5 bases left in between. The germline CDR1 and CDR2 sequences are GTSNPN and SVGIG (reference sequence). As DNA, the CDR3 is TGTGCCTGGAGTGGGACTTACGAGCAGTACTTC. This encodes CAWSGTYEQYF.

The chain employs TRBV6-5 and TRBJ1-3; perhaps TRBD1 as D (5 bases). V lost 4 bases and J lost 8, with 21 bases in between. The CDR3 totals 16 residues. Germline CDR1 and CDR2: MNHEY and SVGAGI. The CDR3 region has the DNA TGTGCCAGCAGTTCTAACCGGCAGGGTGAAGGGCACACCATATATTTT. The encoded protein is CASSSNRQGEGHTIYF.

The gene calls are TRBV24-1 and TRBJ2-3, with 10 bases fitting TRBD1. The J segment lost 6 bases and the V segment lost 2 bases, leaving 7 bases of the junction unmatched. From germline, CDR1 is KGHDR and CDR2 SFDVKD. CDR3 length equals 16 residues. CDR3 sequence reads: CATSDYKGQGMDTQYF. CDR3 bases: TGTGCCACCAGTGATTATAAGGGACAGGGGATGGATACGCAGTATTTT.

This clone was counted a few times. The chain uses TRBV6-6 and TRBJ1-2; 10 positions agree with TRBD1. Germline trimming cut 6 bases from V and 8 bases from J; bases unmatched to any gene: 9. This CDR3 region has 14 residues. Per germline, CDR1 MNHNY and CDR2 SVGAGI (reference sequence). DNA for the CDR3: TGTGCCAGCAGAGACGGACAGGGGGGGTCCGGCTACACCTTC. This sequence encodes CASRDGQGGSGYTF.

The gene calls are TRBV23-1 and TRBJ2-2, with a possible D match to TRBD2 (5 bases). TRBV23-1 is given ORF status, its function remaining uncertain. Trimming removed 3 bases from V and 1 base from J, with 21 bases in between. The CDR3 contains 19 residues. Here the CDR3 DNA reads TGCGCCAGCAGTCAGAGGAGCGCTAGCTTGATTAAGAACACCGGGGAGCTGTTTTTT. Translation gives CASSQRSASLIKNTGELFF.

To note about this clone: The limits of the CDR3 on the DNA are not certain, so only TCRdb's listed CDR3 is given. The V and J genes are TRBV27 and TRBJ2-3; TRBD2, the table's D call, was not compared with the DNA. Germline V CDR1 and CDR2: MNHEY, SMNVEV (reference sequence). The CDR3 length is 13 residues, termini included. This chain's CDR3 is CASSLFLSDTQYF.

This clone appeared once. The chain is built from TRBV6-6 and TRBJ2-5, with 15 bases lining up with TRBD2. V lost 5 bases to trimming and J lost 4 bases; unmatched junction nucleotides: 11. Germline assignment: CDR1 MNHNY and CDR2 SVGAGI (reference sequence). This CDR3 region has 18 residues. CDR3 amino acids: CASSQRAAGLAGGETQYF. CDR3 coding DNA: TGTGCCAGCAGTCAACGGGCCGCGGGACTAGCGGGGGGAGAGACCCAGTACTTC.

The V gene is TRBV5-1, the J gene TRBJ2-1; TRBD2 aligns across 10 bases. Germline loops: CDR1 SGHRS, CDR2 YFSETQ. This CDR3 region has 14 residues. The J segment lost 2 bases and the V segment lost 5 bases, leaving 1 base of the junction unmatched. CDR3 nucleotides: TGCGCCAGCAGAGGACTAGCGGCCTACAATGAGCAGTTCTTC. It specifies CASRGLAAYNEQFF.